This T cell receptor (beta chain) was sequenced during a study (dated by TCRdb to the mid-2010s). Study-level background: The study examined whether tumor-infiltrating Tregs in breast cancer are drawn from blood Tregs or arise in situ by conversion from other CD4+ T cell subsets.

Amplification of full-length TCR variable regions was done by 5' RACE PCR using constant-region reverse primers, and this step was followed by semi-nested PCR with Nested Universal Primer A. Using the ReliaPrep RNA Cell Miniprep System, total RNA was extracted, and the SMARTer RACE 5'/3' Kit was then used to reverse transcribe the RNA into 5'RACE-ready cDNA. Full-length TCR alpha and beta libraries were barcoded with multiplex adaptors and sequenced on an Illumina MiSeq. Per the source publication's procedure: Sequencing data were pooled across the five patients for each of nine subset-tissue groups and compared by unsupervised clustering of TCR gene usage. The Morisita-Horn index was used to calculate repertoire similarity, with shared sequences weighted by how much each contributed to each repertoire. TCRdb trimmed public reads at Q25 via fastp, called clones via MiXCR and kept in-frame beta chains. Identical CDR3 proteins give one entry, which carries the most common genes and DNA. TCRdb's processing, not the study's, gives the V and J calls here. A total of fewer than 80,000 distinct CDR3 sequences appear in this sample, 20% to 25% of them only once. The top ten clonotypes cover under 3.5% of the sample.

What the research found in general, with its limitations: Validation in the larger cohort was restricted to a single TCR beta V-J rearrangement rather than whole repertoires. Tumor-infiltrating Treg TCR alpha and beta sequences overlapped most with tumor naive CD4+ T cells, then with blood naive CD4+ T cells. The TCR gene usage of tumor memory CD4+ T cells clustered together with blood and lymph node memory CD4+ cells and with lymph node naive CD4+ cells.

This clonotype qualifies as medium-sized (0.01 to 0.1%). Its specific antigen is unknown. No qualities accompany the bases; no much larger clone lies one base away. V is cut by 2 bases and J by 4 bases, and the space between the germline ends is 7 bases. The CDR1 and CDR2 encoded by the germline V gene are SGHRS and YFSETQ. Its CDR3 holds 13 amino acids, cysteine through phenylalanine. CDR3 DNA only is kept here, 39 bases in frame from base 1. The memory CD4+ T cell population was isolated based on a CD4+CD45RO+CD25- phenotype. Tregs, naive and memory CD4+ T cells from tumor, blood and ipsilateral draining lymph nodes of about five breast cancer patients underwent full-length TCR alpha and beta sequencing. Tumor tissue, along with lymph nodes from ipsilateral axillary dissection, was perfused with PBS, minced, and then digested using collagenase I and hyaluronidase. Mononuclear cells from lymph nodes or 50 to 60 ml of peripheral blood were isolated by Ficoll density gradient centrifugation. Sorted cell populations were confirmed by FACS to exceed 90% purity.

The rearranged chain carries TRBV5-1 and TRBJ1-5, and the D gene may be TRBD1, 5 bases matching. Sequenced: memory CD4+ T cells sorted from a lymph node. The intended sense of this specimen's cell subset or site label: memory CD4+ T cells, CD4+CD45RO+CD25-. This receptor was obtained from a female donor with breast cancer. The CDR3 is CASSFSGNQPQHF. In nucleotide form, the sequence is TGCGCCAGCAGCTTCTCAGGGAATCAGCCCCAGCATTTT.